This entry features one T cell receptor beta chain sequence. The sample originates from a study of blood T cell repertoires in COVID-19. In the study overall: The analysed material was cDNA or gDNA that came from T cells, B-cell-depleted T cells, or PBMCs.

Some clones are missing from TCRdb's copy, which holds only in-frame ones; the method was immunoSEQ multiplex PCR. Of roughly 290,000 clones in the sample, 75% to 95% were seen once. Sequencing used peripheral blood. This clonotype was obtained from a woman aged 25-40 years with COVID-19, enrolled during active disease.

In DNA, the CDR3 is TGTGCCAGTAGCCTCGGACACCGTGGAGATGAGCAGTTCTTC. It specifies CASSLGHRGDEQFF. This chain uses TRBV19 with TRBJ2-1; perhaps TRBD1 as D (5 bases). Deletions cut 6 bases from V and 8 bases from J, with 17 bases between. Germline loops: CDR1 LNHDA, CDR2 SQIVND (reference sequence). This CDR3 contains 14 residues.